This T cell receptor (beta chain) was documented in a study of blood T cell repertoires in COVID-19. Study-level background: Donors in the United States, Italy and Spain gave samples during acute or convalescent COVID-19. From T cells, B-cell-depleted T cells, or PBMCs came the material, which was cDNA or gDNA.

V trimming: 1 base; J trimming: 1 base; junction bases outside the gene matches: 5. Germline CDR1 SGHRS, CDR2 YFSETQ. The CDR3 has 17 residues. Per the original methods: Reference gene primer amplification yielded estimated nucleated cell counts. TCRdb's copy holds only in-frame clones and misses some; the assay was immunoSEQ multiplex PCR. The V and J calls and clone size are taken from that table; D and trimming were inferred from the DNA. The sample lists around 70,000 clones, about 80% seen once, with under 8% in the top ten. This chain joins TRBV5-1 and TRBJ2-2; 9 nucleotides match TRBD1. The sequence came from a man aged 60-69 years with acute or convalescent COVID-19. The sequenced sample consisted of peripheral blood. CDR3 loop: CASSLRWDRVNTGELFF. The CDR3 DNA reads TGCGCCAGCAGCTTGAGGTGGGACAGGGTGAACACCGGGGAGCTGTTTTTT.